This T cell receptor (beta chain) was retrieved from a study of blood T cell repertoires in COVID-19. In the study overall: From the United States, Italy and Spain came samples of acute and convalescent COVID-19. PBMCs, B-cell-depleted T cells, or T cells were the source of the cDNA or gDNA that made up the material.

Source study methods: The assay estimated nucleated cells by amplifying reference gene primers. TCRdb keeps only in-frame clones here, not all; method: immunoSEQ multiplex PCR. The V and J calls and clone size are taken from that table; D and trimming were inferred from the DNA. Counted here are 70,000 or so clones, roughly 80% occurring once; the ten biggest clones make up approximately 15%. Trimming left V 0 bases short and J 0 bases short, with 15 bases between. Germline V gene lookup returns CDR1 LGHNA and CDR2 YSLEER. This CDR3 spans 18 amino acids. The clonotype was recovered from a man between 60 and 75 years old with acute or convalescent COVID-19. The V gene is TRBV4-3, the J gene TRBJ1-3; a possible D gene is TRBD1 (6 bases). Sequencing used peripheral blood. CDR3 sequence reads: CASSQERQGFYSGNTIYF. CDR3 DNA sequence: TGCGCCAGCAGCCAAGAGCGGCAGGGGTTTTACTCTGGAAACACCATATATTTT.